The following is a T cell receptor beta chain sequence with its context. The antigen remains unidentified. The sample is drawn from a study of cytomegalovirus exposure and HLA in healthy donors. Whole-study results and caveats: Among TCR sequences, most were rare, though some public TCRs appeared in many donors. Cytomegalovirus-associated TCR beta chains were listed, numbering 150 to 200.

The junction had 3 bases not matched to a gene; V was cut back by 5 bases and J by 5 bases. Germline V gene data show CDR1 as MNHNS and CDR2 as SASEGT. The CDR3 consists of 13 residues. A 120-subject validation cohort, separate from the 666-subject first cohort, supplied the donors. Profiled with immunoSEQ multiplex PCR; TCRdb holds only in-frame clones, not every one. The repertoire holds about 140,000 clones, with 85% to 90% as singletons. This clonotype was sampled from a woman aged 18-35 years in good health and CMV-seropositive. Sequenced material: PBMCs. This sequence joins TRBV6-1 and TRBJ1-1; 9 bases match TRBD1. CDR3 loop: CASSPDRGTEAFF. CDR3 coding DNA: TGTGCCAGCAGTCCAGACAGGGGGACTGAAGCTTTCTTT.